Shown below are 25 T cell receptor beta chains from a single sample sequenced in a study of radiation and T cells in renal cell carcinoma. Sequencing was performed with immunoSEQ multiplex PCR; in TCRdb, only in-frame clones are kept and a portion is missing. The table includes about 130,000 clones, roughly four fifths detected once. Regarding time point: blood 2 weeks post-SBRT. This sample's treatment: 15 Gy SBRT to primary tumor, nephrectomy 4 weeks later. This specimen consisted of blood, obtained from a patient whose treatment included radiotherapy and nephrectomy. The receptors stem from a man in his forties or fifties with renal cell carcinoma.

The J gene is TRBJ1-1, the V gene TRBV11-2; D might be TRBD1 (6 bases). Germline CDR1 and CDR2: SGHAT and FQNNGV. The V gene lost 8 bases and the J gene lost 5 bases, with 9 bases spanning the gap. There are 11 residues in the CDR3. This CDR3 is CASWGRTEAFF. CDR3 DNA: TGTGCCAGCTGGGGGCGAACTGAAGCTTTCTTT.

This chain joins TRBV9 and TRBJ2-7; D gene unclear. V gave up 0 bases and J gave up 2 bases, with 9 bases separating them. The CDR3 runs to 14 residues. Germline assignment: CDR1 SGDLS and CDR2 YYNGEE. CDR3 loop: CASSVGGLAYEQYF. CDR3 nucleotides: TGTGCCAGCAGCGTAGGTGGCCTAGCCTACGAGCAGTACTTC.

This chain connects TRBV4-3 to TRBJ2-3; D uncertain. CDR3 size: 15 residues. V dropped 0 bases and J dropped 0 bases, with 7 bases sitting between them. CDR1 and CDR2 (germline): LGHNA, YSLEER. CDR3 protein: CASSQDLYSTDTQYF. As DNA, the CDR3 is TGCGCCAGCAGCCAAGATCTATACAGCACAGATACGCAGTATTTT.

The chain carries TRBV6-6 and TRBJ1-1; D unresolved. This CDR3 spans 14 amino acids. Trimming left V 6 bases short and J 5 bases short, with 16 bases between. CDR1 is MNHNY, CDR2 SVGAGI, per germline (reference sequence). CDR3 loop: CASSPTGEKTEAFF. The CDR3 coding sequence is TGTGCCAGCAGCCCGACTGGAGAGAAAACTGAAGCTTTCTTT.

The chain employs TRBV7-3 and TRBJ2-5; 12 positions match TRBD2. Germline V gives CDR1 SGHTA, CDR2 FQGTGA. The CDR3 totals 18 residues. The junction had 9 bases not matched to a gene; V was cut back by 2 bases and J by 2 bases. The CDR3 is CASSLFASGGAVQETQYF. CDR3 sequence (DNA): TGTGCCAGCAGCTTATTCGCTAGCGGGGGGGCAGTACAAGAGACCCAGTACTTC. Combining the CDR3 with reference TRBV7-3 and TRBJ2-5 gives the whole variable domain GAGVSQTPSNKVTEKGKYVELRCDPISGHTALYWYRQSLGQGPEFLIYFQGTGAADDSGLPNDRFFAVRPEGSVSTLKIQRTERGDSAVYLCASSLFASGGAVQETQYFGPGTRLLVL.

The chain uses TRBV28 and TRBJ1-1; TRBD1 matches at 7 bases. The germline gives CDR1 MDHEN, CDR2 SYDVKM. Germline trimming cut 5 bases from V and 5 bases from J; bases unmatched to any gene: 8. This CDR3 spans 14 amino acids. CDR3 DNA sequence: TGTGCCAGCAGTCCTCCAATACAGGGGACTGAAGCTTTCTTT. This codes for CASSPPIQGTEAFF. Full variable domain (remainder filled in from reference TRBV28 and TRBJ1-1): DVKVTQSSRYLVKRTGEKVFLECVQDMDHENMFWYRQDPGLGLRLIYFSYDVKMKEKGDIPEGYSVSREKKERFSLILESASTNQTSMYLCASSPPIQGTEAFFGQGTRLTVV.

J is TRBJ2-7 and V is TRBV11-2, with D uncertain. With 5 bases removed from V and 2 bases from J, the gap between germline ends came to 16 bases. Germline V gene lookup returns CDR1 SGHAT and CDR2 FQNNGV. The CDR3 has 15 residues. The CDR3 sequence: CASSQRSPGPYEQYF. In DNA form, the CDR3 reads TGTGCCAGCAGCCAAAGATCCCCTGGCCCCTACGAGCAGTACTTC.

This chain uses TRBV28 with TRBJ2-7, with 9 bases identical to TRBD2. V was pared by 1 base and J by 4 bases, with 5 bases of the junction left unmatched. The length of the CDR3 is 15 residues. Germline values: CDR1 MDHEN, CDR2 SYDVKM. For the CDR3, the DNA is TGTGCCAGCAGTTTATCGGGACTAGCCGGGTACGAGCAGTACTTC. This sequence encodes CASSLSGLAGYEQYF.

The chain is built from TRBV5-1 and TRBJ2-5; 9 bases agree with TRBD1. With V trimmed by 4 bases and J by 5 bases, 9 bases remained unmatched. The CDR3 is 15 amino acids. From germline, CDR1 is SGHRS and CDR2 YFSETQ. This CDR3 is CASSVAGQGRETQYF. The CDR3 DNA sequence: TGCGCCAGCAGCGTGGCGGGACAGGGCCGGGAGACCCAGTACTTC. Drawing the rest from reference TRBV5-1 and TRBJ2-5, the complete variable domain is KAGVTQTPRYLIKTRGQQVTLSCSPISGHRSVSWYQQTPGQGLQFLFEYFSETQRNKGNFPGRFSGRQFSNSRSEMNVSTLELGDSALYLCASSVAGQGRETQYFGPGTRLLVL.

With regard to this clone: At one end, the junction sequence differs from germline, possibly due to a read error. This chain uses TRBV7-7 with TRBJ2-5; 9 nucleotides align to TRBD1. The CDR3 is 15 amino acids. CDR1 is SSHAT and CDR2 is FNYEAQ in the germline V gene (reference sequence). Here the CDR3 DNA reads TGTGCTAGCAGCTCTGGGACAGGGATCCAAGAGACCCAGTACTTC. Protein sequence: CASSSGTGIQETQYF.

The V and J genes are TRBV6-6 and TRBJ1-6; D is unresolved. V was clipped by 0 bases and J by 11 bases, with 5 bases between them. The germline CDR1 and CDR2 sequences are MNHNY and SVGAGI (reference sequence). The CDR3 spans 12 residues. The CDR3 reads CASSYSDPPLHF. The CDR3, as DNA: TGTGCCAGCAGTTACTCAGATCCACCCCTCCACTTT.

V and J are TRBV5-1 and TRBJ2-5, with D possibly being TRBD1 or TRBD2 (5 bases each). V dropped 2 bases and J dropped 4 bases, with 12 bases sitting between them. CDR3 length: 14 amino acids. Germline V lookup: CDR1 SGHRS, CDR2 YFSETQ. CDR3 amino acids: CASSFAWGSETQYF. In nucleotides, the CDR3 is TGCGCCAGCAGCTTCGCTTGGGGGTCAGAGACCCAGTACTTC. Filled out from reference TRBV5-1 and TRBJ2-5, the complete variable domain reads KAGVTQTPRYLIKTRGQQVTLSCSPISGHRSVSWYQQTPGQGLQFLFEYFSETQRNKGNFPGRFSGRQFSNSRSEMNVSTLELGDSALYLCASSFAWGSETQYFGPGTRLLVL.

This chain uses TRBV25-1 with TRBJ2-3; the D is unclear. Trimming pared 5 bases from V and 4 bases from J, leaving 4 bases between. The germline gives CDR1 MGHDK, CDR2 SYGVNS. This CDR3 region has 11 residues. The chain's CDR3 is CASSQADTQYF. DNA of the CDR3: TGTGCCAGCAGTCAAGCAGATACGCAGTATTTT.

In DNA, the CDR3 is TGTGCCAGCAGCTTGGAGGGCAGTTACAATGAGCAGTTCTTC. It translates to CASSLEGSYNEQFF. This chain links TRBV5-4 with TRBJ2-1; no reliable D call. Trimming cost V 0 bases and J 4 bases, with 8 bases left between them. Germline-derived CDR1 and CDR2 are SGHNT and YYREEE (reference sequence). The CDR3 runs 14 residues.

The genes are TRBV30 and TRBJ2-6; D not certain. Trimming stripped 6 bases from V and 4 bases from J, with 10 bases between. The CDR3 contains 13 residues. Germline V gene sequence: CDR1 GTSNPN, CDR2 SVGIG (reference sequence). CDR3 in DNA: TGTGCCTGTCCACCATCAGGGGCCAACGTCCTGACTTTC. Protein product: CACPPSGANVLTF.

CDR3: CASSLASSYNEQFF. DNA of the CDR3: TGTGCCAGCAGCTTAGCTTCTAGCTACAATGAGCAGTTCTTC. V gene TRBV7-3 combines with J gene TRBJ2-1; D gene uncertain. This CDR3 has 14 residues. In germline, CDR1 is SGHTA, CDR2 FQGTGA. With 2 bases removed from V and 3 bases from J, the gap between germline ends came to 8 bases.

This clone was detected only once. The chain employs TRBV6-1 and TRBJ1-5, with D unresolved. Trimming shortened V by 3 bases and J by 3 bases, and 6 bases separated the two germline ends. Germline V gene lookup returns CDR1 MNHNS and CDR2 SASEGT. This CDR3 is 13 amino acids long. CDR3 region: CASSDRTNQPQHF. CDR3 nucleotide sequence: TGTGCCAGCAGTGATCGGACCAATCAGCCCCAGCATTTT.

The chain employs TRBV5-6 and TRBJ2-7; D is unresolved. Trimming removed 4 bases at V and 6 bases at J, with 14 bases between. Germline V gives CDR1 SGHDT, CDR2 YYEEEE. CDR3 size: 13 residues. This CDR3 reads CASSHSRLGEQYF. CDR3 sequence (DNA): TGTGCCAGCAGCCATTCGCGACTGGGCGAGCAGTACTTC.

The chain combines TRBV19 with TRBJ2-3; the D gene is possibly TRBD1 (6 bases). This CDR3 comprises 13 residues. V was cut by 7 bases and J by 5 bases, with 13 bases left in between. The V gene's germline CDR1 is LNHDA and CDR2 SQIVND (reference sequence). Here the CDR3 reads CASNEVGGDTQYF. The CDR3, as DNA: TGTGCCAGTAACGAGGTAGGGGGAGATACGCAGTATTTT.

This clone was counted between two and nine times. The gene calls are TRBV19 and TRBJ2-1; 13 bases align to TRBD2. The germline V gene encodes CDR1 LNHDA and CDR2 SQIVND (reference sequence). The CDR3 sequence is 19 residues long. The junction had 14 bases not matched to a gene; V was cut back by 5 bases and J by 4 bases. CDR3 sequence: CASSPRTSGSSWVYNEQFF. For the CDR3, the DNA is TGTGCCAGTAGTCCTCGGACTAGCGGGAGCAGTTGGGTATACAATGAGCAGTTCTTC.

The rearrangement joins TRBV27 to TRBJ1-2, with TRBD1 identical over 7 bases. V shed 4 bases, J shed 6 bases, and the junction held 5 bases outside the gene matches. CDR1 MNHEY and CDR2 SMNVEV come from the germline V gene (reference sequence). CDR3 length: 13 residues. Here the CDR3 reads CASSSNRGDGYTF. The CDR3 DNA reads TGTGCCAGCAGTTCCAACAGGGGTGATGGCTACACCTTC.

The chain carries TRBV7-2 and TRBJ2-3, with 11 bases that match TRBD2. The CDR3 spans 19 residues. Germline V CDR1 and CDR2: SGHTA, FQGNSA. J was trimmed by 3 bases and V by 2 bases; bases with no gene match: 13. CDR3 residues: CASSLSQGIAGGGTDTQYF. CDR3 DNA: TGTGCCAGCAGCTTATCCCAGGGGATAGCGGGAGGGGGGACAGATACGCAGTATTTT. Variable domain in full (rest from reference TRBV7-2 and TRBJ2-3): GAGVSQSPSNKVTEKGKDVELRCDPISGHTALYWYRQSLGQGLEFLIYFQGNSAPDKSGLPSDRFSAERTGGSVSTLTIQRTQQEDSAVYLCASSLSQGIAGGGTDTQYFGPGTRLTVL.

The chain carries TRBV5-1 and TRBJ2-2, with D perhaps TRBD2 (6 bases). V shed 5 bases and J shed 0 bases, with 8 bases lying between them. CDR1 is SGHRS, CDR2 YFSETQ, per germline. The CDR3 loop spans 14 amino acids. The CDR3 loop is CASSGLTNTGELFF. CDR3 bases: TGCGCCAGCAGTGGACTAACGAACACCGGGGAGCTGTTTTTT.

This sequence joins TRBV7-6 and TRBJ2-2; 7 bases are a match to TRBD2. From germline, CDR1 is SGHVS and CDR2 FNYEAQ. V lost 5 bases to trimming and J lost 1 base; unmatched junction nucleotides: 7. CDR3 length: 16 amino acids. The CDR3 DNA follows: TGTGCCAGCAGCCCGGGGCTAGCGGTGAACACCGGGGAGCTGTTTTTT. Translating it yields CASSPGLAVNTGELFF.

This rearrangement joins TRBV10-3 to TRBJ1-2; D is perhaps TRBD1 (5 bases). The CDR3 runs to 14 residues. The V end lost 0 bases, the J end lost 7 bases, and 12 bases lay between the germline ends. Germline CDR1 reads ENHRY; CDR2 reads SYGVKD. CDR3 region: CAISESTAAGGYTF. The DNA for the CDR3 is TGTGCCATCAGTGAGTCGACAGCGGCGGGTGGCTACACCTTC.